This T cell receptor beta chain derives from a study of blood T cells in healthy people across ages. Study-level points and caveats: Age showed a roughly linear inverse relationship with TCR beta diversity per million T cells. With donor CMV status unknown, expanded clonotype changes were possibly confounded. Researchers report that TCR beta diversity correlated strongly with naive T cell percentage.

Then a second PCR, running about 7 to 11 cycles, was carried out with a sample-barcoded 5' primer and a J-beta primer mix. TCRdb independently ran MiXCR on the 5' RACE reads; one entry per CDR3 protein. The profile shows 700,000 to 1,000,000 distinct CDR3 sequences, about 42% of them singletons. This clonotype was seen once. What it binds is unknown. All donors came from Russia, were Caucasian and healthy, and spanned ages about 6 to 100. Sequences were obtained from blood. The sequence came from a man aged 55 to 70 in good health.

Here the CDR3 reads CASRVPRDIRSINQPQHF. CDR3 DNA sequence: TGTGCCAGCAGAGTTCCCAGGGACATAAGATCGATCAATCAGCCCCAGCATTTT. This rearrangement joins TRBV12-3 or TRBV12-4 to TRBJ1-5; D perhaps matches TRBD1 (6 bases). V gave up 6 bases and J gave up 3 bases, with 24 bases separating them. The CDR3 extends over 18 amino acids.